This TCR beta chain was identified during a study of glioma-infiltrating T cells. The V end was cut by 1 base, the J end by 5 bases, with 11 bases between. The germline gives CDR1 SEHNR, CDR2 FQNEAQ (reference sequence). This CDR3 comprises 14 residues. TCR alpha and beta CDR3 regions were amplified from RNA using iRepertoire nested multiplex PCR. For one-step reverse transcription and amplification, roughly 85-450 ng of tissue mRNA or PBMC total RNA was used. TCRdb independently ran MiXCR on the multiplex PCR reads; one entry per CDR3 protein. The sample consists of under 200,000 distinct CDR3 sequences, roughly a third of them appearing once. Regarding the study as a whole: Gliomas, especially low-grade, showed above-expected tissue-blood divergence; non-neoplastic patients showed below. CDR3 overlap between tissue and blood was very small.

Notes on this clonotype: Its antigen is undetermined. A much larger clone lies one base from this, so it may be a read error.

The sequencing input was glioma tissue, nonneoplastic brain tissue, or PBMCs (not recorded which). The source is a human donor with low-grade glioma or glioblastoma, undergoing nonglioma brain surgery, or in good health (not recorded which). V and J are TRBV7-9 and TRBJ1-2, with D perhaps TRBD1 (5 bases). CDR3 amino acids: CASSLDGADYGYTF. The DNA for the CDR3 is TGTGCCAGCAGCTTAGATGGGGCAGATTATGGCTACACCTTC.